Below are 12 T cell receptor beta chains sequenced from a single sample in a study of cytomegalovirus exposure and HLA in healthy donors. PCR employed 60 Vbeta and 13 Jbeta primers. Produced via immunoSEQ multiplex PCR; TCRdb's table is partial and in-frame only. The sample lists roughly 180,000 clones, more than 60% seen once, with about 1.5% in the top ten. The sequencing input was PBMCs. Receptors originate from a woman in her 30s in good health and CMV-seropositive.

V is TRBV19 and J is TRBJ2-7, with D possibly TRBD2 on 6 matching bases. V was shortened by 7 bases and J by 7 bases, with 17 bases between the two germline ends. The CDR3 totals 13 residues. Looked up from germline, CDR1 is LNHDA and CDR2 is SQIVND (reference sequence). In DNA form, the CDR3 reads TGTGCCAGTACAGATCGTACCGGGACTGAGCAGTACTTC. It encodes CASTDRTGTEQYF.

This chain links TRBV29-1 with TRBJ2-5, with 10 bases fitting TRBD1. J was trimmed by 4 bases and V by 2 bases; bases with no gene match: 7. The CDR3 covers 15 residues. The germline V gene has CDR1 SQVTM and CDR2 ANQGSEA. The CDR3 sequence is CSVEKGQGGGETQYF. CDR3 bases: TGCAGCGTTGAAAAAGGACAGGGGGGCGGAGAGACCCAGTACTTC. The variable domain in full, with the rest retrieved from reference TRBV29-1 and TRBJ2-5, is SAVISQKPSRDICQRGTSLTIQCQVDSQVTMMFWYRQQPGQSLTLIATANQGSEATYESGFVIDKFPISRPNLTFSTLTVSNMSPEDSSIYLCSVEKGQGGGETQYFGPGTRLLVL.

This sequence joins TRBV18 and TRBJ2-1; D may be TRBD1 (6 bases). Per the germline V gene, CDR1 is KGHSH and CDR2 is LQKENI. V was shortened by 3 bases and J by 5 bases, with 11 bases between the two germline ends. The CDR3 is made up of 14 amino acids. CDR3 nucleotide sequence: TGTGCCAGCTCACCCCAGGGGTTGAACAATGAGCAGTTCTTC. This encodes CASSPQGLNNEQFF.

The chain has TRBV5-1 and TRBJ2-5, with unresolved D. CDR1 and CDR2 from the germline V gene are SGHRS and YFSETQ. With 4 bases removed from V and 2 bases from J, the gap between germline ends came to 9 bases. The CDR3 length is 13 residues. DNA of the CDR3: TGCGCCAGCAGCCCGAACTTTCAAGAGACCCAGTACTTC. It is translated as CASSPNFQETQYF.

V usage is TRBV5-1 and J usage is TRBJ2-1; the match to TRBD1 covers 9 bases. This CDR3 has 15 residues. Germline V gives CDR1 SGHRS, CDR2 YFSETQ. Germline trimming cut 4 bases from V and 1 base from J; bases unmatched to any gene: 3. The CDR3 spells CASSAGQGSYNEQFF. The CDR3 DNA follows: TGCGCCAGCAGCGCGGGACAGGGATCCTACAATGAGCAGTTCTTC.

The chain joins TRBV10-2 to TRBJ2-2, with 8 bases aligning to TRBD1. There are 20 residues in the CDR3. Trimming took 1 base from V and 1 from J; bases not matched to a gene: 14. Per germline, CDR1 WSHSY and CDR2 SAAADI. The CDR3 nucleotides read TGCGCCAGCAGTGAGTTGGGACGACAGGGGTGGACGGGGAACACCGGGGAGCTGTTTTTT. This encodes CASSELGRQGWTGNTGELFF.

The chain uses TRBV7-2 and TRBJ2-7, with 11 nucleotides matching TRBD2. In germline, CDR1 is SGHTA, CDR2 FQGNSA. Trimming cost V 1 base and J 3 bases; bases outside gene matches: 11. The CDR3 extends over 18 amino acids. The CDR3 DNA reads as TGTGCCAGCAGCTTAGTTCCGGGACTAGCGGTTAGCTTCTACGAGCAGTACTTC. Residues: CASSLVPGLAVSFYEQYF.

CDR3 nucleotide sequence: TGTGCCAGCAGCTTCCACCCTAGGACAGACTCTGGAAACACCATATATTTT. Protein: CASSFHPRTDSGNTIYF. The chain recombines TRBV7-8 with TRBJ1-3, with D possibly being TRBD1 (6 bases). The CDR3 has 17 residues. Germline V CDR1 and CDR2: SGHVS, FQNEAQ. Deletions cut 3 bases from V and 0 bases from J, with 15 bases between.

This clone came up a few times. The V gene is TRBV29-1, the J gene TRBJ2-1, with TRBD2 identical over 10 bases. Germline CDR1 is SQVTM and CDR2 is ANQGSEA. The CDR3 is 14 amino acids. V was pared by 7 bases and J by 5 bases, with 8 bases of the junction left unmatched. The CDR3 DNA sequence: TGCAGCGGGCGGGTGCTAGCGGGAGACAATGAGCAGTTCTTC. It codes for CSGRVLAGDNEQFF.

The chain carries TRBV19 and TRBJ1-1; 8 nucleotides align to TRBD1. This CDR3 has 15 amino acids. The germline CDR1 and CDR2 sequences are LNHDA and SQIVND (reference sequence). V gave up 1 base and J gave up 6 bases; unmatched junction bases: 7. The CDR3 region is CASSIVRTGGAEAFF. The CDR3 nucleotides read TGTGCCAGTAGTATAGTCCGAACAGGGGGGGCTGAAGCTTTCTTT.

This clone was recorded a few times. This sequence joins TRBV27 and TRBJ1-1, with no clear D. Deletions cut 4 bases from V and 4 bases from J, with 7 bases between. Germline V gene data show CDR1 as MNHEY and CDR2 as SMNVEV (reference sequence). This CDR3 has 12 amino acids. CDR3 protein: CASSSTSTEAFF. DNA of the CDR3: TGTGCCAGCAGTTCAACCAGCACTGAAGCTTTCTTT.

The chain recombines TRBV13 with TRBJ2-1; the D gene is possibly TRBD2 (6 bases). The CDR3 is made up of 16 amino acids. The V gene lost 0 bases and the J gene lost 6 bases, with 15 bases spanning the gap. The V gene's germline CDR1 is PRHDT and CDR2 FYEKMQ (reference sequence). This CDR3 is CASSLGLARGTNEQFF. In DNA form, the CDR3 reads TGTGCCAGCAGCTTAGGACTAGCTCGGGGTACCAATGAGCAGTTCTTC.